Described below is a single TCR beta chain sequence and its context. Its target antigen remains unknown. No base qualities exist here, and no much larger clone lies one base off it. From the cysteine through the phenylalanine, the CDR3 covers 14 amino acids. CDR3 DNA is the only sequence kept; it has 42 bases, read in frame from the first base. CDR1 and CDR2 are read off the germline V gene as SGDLS and YYNGEE. V lost 3 bases and J lost 6 bases, and the count of bases not matched to a germline gene is 3. The data belong to a study of response to subunit inactivated influenza vaccine (dated by TCRdb to 2017 to 2018). As for the study more broadly: The study used deep quantitative T cell receptor repertoire profiling to track responses to a trivalent subunit inactivated influenza vaccine.

On the study overall, not on this receptor specifically: It was suggested by the authors that each seasonal influenza vaccination may recruit only a limited number of new T cells.

The library came from RT-PCR. The run used an Illumina HiSeq 2500. Starting from the raw public reads, TCRdb applied fastp trimming at Q25, assembled clones with MiXCR and retained in-frame beta chains. When rows share a CDR3 protein, they turn into one entry using the most common DNA and genes. For this sample there are 650,000 to 850,000 distinct CDR3 sequences; around 13% appear just once. In total, the top ten clones hold 5.5% to 7% of the sample. This sequence originates from a man in his fifties who received an inactivated influenza vaccine. Donor details come from another sample of the same person, matched by shared clones. The sample was PBMCs from blood, taken around 15 days before vaccination. Rearrangement joined TRBV9 to TRBJ2-2; 9 middle bases align to TRBD1. The CDR3 here reads CASSGDRVAGELFF. The nucleotide sequence is TGTGCCAGCAGCGGGGACAGGGTGGCCGGGGAGCTGTTTTTT.